The clone carrying this TCR beta chain has just a few counts. Per germline, CDR1 SGDLS and CDR2 YYNGEE. Trimming cost V 1 base and J 5 bases; bases outside gene matches: 7. The CDR3 loop spans 15 amino acids. The entry originates in a study of blood T cells in healthy people across ages. Combining a sample-barcoded 5' primer with a J-beta primer mix, a second PCR ran for roughly 7 to 12 cycles. TCRdb ran MiXCR on the 5' RACE reads and lists one entry per CDR3 protein. Of more than 700,000 distinct CDR3 sequences in the sample, 46% are singletons; the top ten hold 15% to 20%. Around 9.5 milliliters of peripheral blood were drawn from each donor.

Sequencing was carried out using blood. The chain recombines TRBV9 with TRBJ2-5; 8 nucleotides line up with TRBD2. This clonotype originated in a man older than 75 in good health. CDR3 sequence reads: CASSVFSGSGETQYF. CDR3 sequence (DNA): TGTGCCAGCAGCGTATTCAGCGGGAGCGGGGAGACCCAGTACTTC.